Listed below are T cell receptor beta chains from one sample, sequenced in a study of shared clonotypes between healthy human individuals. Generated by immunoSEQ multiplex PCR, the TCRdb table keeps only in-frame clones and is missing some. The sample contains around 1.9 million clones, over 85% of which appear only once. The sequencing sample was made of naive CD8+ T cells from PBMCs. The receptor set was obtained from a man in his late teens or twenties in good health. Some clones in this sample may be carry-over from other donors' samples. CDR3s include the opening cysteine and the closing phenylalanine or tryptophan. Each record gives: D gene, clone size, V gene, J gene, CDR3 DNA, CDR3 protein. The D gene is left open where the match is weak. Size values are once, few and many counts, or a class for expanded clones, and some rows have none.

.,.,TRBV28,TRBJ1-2,TGTGCCAGCAGTCCAGGGTTTGGCTACACCTTC,CASSPGFGYTF
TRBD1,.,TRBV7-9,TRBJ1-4,TGTGCCAGCGCCGGGACAGGGGAGGAAAAACTGTTTTTT,CASAGTGEEKLFF
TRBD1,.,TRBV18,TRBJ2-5,TGTGCCAGCTCACCGCGGGACAGGGGGCATGAGACCCAGTACTTC,CASSPRDRGHETQYF
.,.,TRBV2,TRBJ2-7,TGTGCCAGCAGTGAAGGGGAAGGGTTTACCTACGAGCAGTACTTC,CASSEGEGFTYEQYF
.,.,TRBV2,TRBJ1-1,TGTGCCAGCAGTGAAGCGATTGTCAGGGTGGGCACTGAAGCTTTCTTT,CASSEAIVRVGTEAFF
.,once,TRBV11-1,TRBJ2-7,TGTGCCAGCAGCTTTTCAACCGGAAGCTCCTACGAGCAGTACTTC,CASSFSTGSSYEQYF
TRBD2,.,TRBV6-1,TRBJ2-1,TGTGCCAGCAGTGTGTCGGGGAGGGCCTTTAATGAGCAGTTCTTC,CASSVSGRAFNEQFF
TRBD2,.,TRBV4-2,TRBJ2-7,TGTGCCAGCAGCCAAGAGTCCCCGGGACTAGTCCCCTACGAGCAGTACTTC,CASSQESPGLVPYEQYF
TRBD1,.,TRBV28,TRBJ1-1,TGTGCCAGCAGTTCCCGGACAGGCAGGGACACTGAAGCTTTCTTT,CASSSRTGRDTEAFF
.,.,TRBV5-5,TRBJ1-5,TGTGCCAGCAGCATAGCGCAGGGGAGGTATCAGCCCCAGCATTTT,CASSIAQGRYQPQHF